This is a list of T cell receptor beta chains from one sample in a study of blood T cell repertoires in COVID-19. Assay used: immunoSEQ multiplex PCR; TCRdb lists only in-frame clones, some missing. The repertoire holds about 120,000 clones, with approximately 87% as singletons. Sequencing used peripheral blood. The source of these receptors is a woman aged 70 to 79 with acute or convalescent COVID-19. The CDR3 runs from the conserved cysteine through the conserved F or W. D genes are given only for firm matches. The size entry is marked missing in some rows and otherwise reads once, few, many or a size class.

abundance: once
j_gene: TRBJ2-2
d_gene: TRBD1
v_gene: TRBV10-1
CDR3aa: CASGGQGVGELFF
CDR3nt: TGCGCCAGCGGGGGACAGGGGGTAGGGGAGCTGTTTTTT

abundance: NA
j_gene: TRBJ1-1
d_gene: NA
v_gene: TRBV7-6
CDR3aa: CASSPSMGGSSTEAFF
CDR3nt: TGTGCCAGCAGCCCGTCTATGGGAGGGTCGAGCACTGAAGCTTTCTTT

abundance: NA
j_gene: TRBJ1-5
d_gene: TRBD1
v_gene: TRBV9
CDR3aa: CASSVGTGNQPQHF
CDR3nt: TGTGCCAGCAGCGTAGGGACAGGGAATCAGCCCCAGCATTTT

abundance: few
j_gene: TRBJ1-5
d_gene: NA
v_gene: TRBV7-2
CDR3aa: CASRPQVGQPQHF
CDR3nt: TGTGCCAGCAGACCCCAGGTGGGTCAGCCCCAGCATTTT

abundance: NA
j_gene: TRBJ2-2
d_gene: NA
v_gene: TRBV19
CDR3aa: CASTQNLNTGELFF
CDR3nt: TGTGCCAGTACCCAGAATTTAAACACCGGGGAGCTGTTTTTT

abundance: NA
j_gene: TRBJ1-5
d_gene: TRBD1
v_gene: TRBV19
CDR3aa: CASSITGQGPQPQHF
CDR3nt: TGTGCCAGTAGTATAACAGGACAGGGGCCTCAGCCCCAGCATTTT

abundance: NA
j_gene: TRBJ1-5
d_gene: TRBD1
v_gene: TRBV3-1/TRBV3-2
CDR3aa: CASSQGGGLNQPQHF
CDR3nt: TGTGCCAGCAGCCAAGGAGGGGGCCTTAATCAGCCCCAGCATTTT

abundance: few
j_gene: TRBJ1-1
d_gene: NA
v_gene: TRBV7-3
CDR3aa: CASSAGLNTEAFF
CDR3nt: TGTGCCAGCAGCGCAGGTTTGAACACTGAAGCTTTCTTT

abundance: NA
j_gene: TRBJ2-7
d_gene: NA
v_gene: TRBV2
CDR3aa: CASSQTRNEQYF
CDR3nt: TGTGCCAGCAGCCAAACTAGGAACGAGCAGTACTTC

abundance: NA
j_gene: TRBJ2-7
d_gene: NA
v_gene: TRBV11-2
CDR3aa: CASRDLRRGNYEQYF
CDR3nt: TGTGCCAGCAGGGACCTGCGCAGGGGCAACTACGAGCAGTACTTC

abundance: NA
j_gene: TRBJ2-1
d_gene: TRBD2
v_gene: TRBV7-2
CDR3aa: CASSPGLGRGGSYNEQFF
CDR3nt: TGTGCCAGCAGCCCCGGGTTGGGGCGGGGGGGCTCCTACAATGAGCAGTTCTTC

abundance: NA
j_gene: TRBJ1-5
d_gene: NA
v_gene: TRBV28
CDR3aa: CASSLSQRPQHF
CDR3nt: TGTGCCAGCAGTTTATCCCAGCGGCCCCAGCATTTT

abundance: NA
j_gene: TRBJ2-1
d_gene: NA
v_gene: TRBV5-1
CDR3aa: CASSLAAGDYNEQFF
CDR3nt: TGCGCCAGCAGCTTGGCGGCAGGGGACTACAATGAGCAGTTCTTC

abundance: NA
j_gene: TRBJ2-4
d_gene: NA
v_gene: TRBV6-1
CDR3aa: CASSDRVAKNIQYF
CDR3nt: TGTGCCAGCAGTGACCGAGTAGCCAAAAACATTCAGTACTTC

abundance: NA
j_gene: TRBJ1-2
d_gene: TRBD1
v_gene: TRBV7-3
CDR3aa: CASSPGGGYGYTF
CDR3nt: TGTGCCAGCAGCCCAGGGGGCGGCTATGGCTACACCTTC

abundance: NA
j_gene: TRBJ2-2
d_gene: TRBD2
v_gene: TRBV7-2
CDR3aa: CASSPRTSSNTGELFF
CDR3nt: TGTGCCAGCAGCCCGCGGACTAGCTCGAACACCGGGGAGCTGTTTTTT

abundance: NA
j_gene: TRBJ1-1
d_gene: NA
v_gene: TRBV28
CDR3aa: CASNGGVMNTEAFF
CDR3nt: TGTGCCAGCAACGGGGGTGTCATGAACACTGAAGCTTTCTTT

abundance: NA
j_gene: TRBJ1-6
d_gene: NA
v_gene: TRBV4-1
CDR3aa: CASSLGVPYNSPLHF
CDR3nt: TGCGCCAGCAGCCTAGGGGTCCCCTATAATTCACCCCTCCACTTT

abundance: once
j_gene: TRBJ1-2
d_gene: NA
v_gene: TRBV7-2
CDR3aa: CASSLSTQYYGYTF
CDR3nt: TGTGCCAGCAGCTTAAGTACTCAATACTATGGCTACACCTTC

abundance: NA
j_gene: TRBJ2-2
d_gene: NA
v_gene: TRBV5-1
CDR3aa: CASSIQGGANTGELFF
CDR3nt: TGCGCCAGCAGCATTCAAGGGGGAGCGAACACCGGGGAGCTGTTTTTT

abundance: NA
j_gene: TRBJ1-6
d_gene: TRBD1
v_gene: TRBV28
CDR3aa: CASRGQGGNSPLHF
CDR3nt: TGTGCCAGCAGAGGACAGGGGGGGAATTCACCCCTCCACTTT

abundance: once
j_gene: TRBJ1-2
d_gene: TRBD1
v_gene: TRBV18
CDR3aa: CASSPATGGDGYTF
CDR3nt: TGTGCCAGCTCACCAGCTACAGGGGGTGATGGCTACACCTTC

abundance: NA
j_gene: TRBJ1-6
d_gene: NA
v_gene: TRBV9
CDR3aa: CASSARDGISPLHF
CDR3nt: TGTGCCAGCAGCGCGCGGGACGGCATATCACCCCTCCACTTT

abundance: NA
j_gene: TRBJ1-1
d_gene: NA
v_gene: TRBV5-1
CDR3aa: CASSLAGSRGQAFF
CDR3nt: TGCGCCAGCAGCTTGGCCGGCAGCCGTGGGCAAGCTTTCTTT

abundance: NA
j_gene: TRBJ1-1
d_gene: NA
v_gene: TRBV28
CDR3aa: CASNPAGPPNTEAFF
CDR3nt: TGTGCCAGCAACCCCGCAGGGCCCCCGAACACTGAAGCTTTCTTT

abundance: NA
j_gene: TRBJ2-2
d_gene: NA
v_gene: TRBV27
CDR3aa: CASSRLGGSNTGELFF
CDR3nt: TGTGCCAGCAGTCGCCTAGGGGGTTCGAACACCGGGGAGCTGTTTTTT

abundance: NA
j_gene: TRBJ2-2
d_gene: NA
v_gene: TRBV29-1
CDR3aa: CSVAREARTGELFF
CDR3nt: TGCAGCGTTGCCCGGGAAGCCCGGACCGGGGAGCTGTTTTTT

abundance: NA
j_gene: TRBJ1-2
d_gene: NA
v_gene: TRBV11-3
CDR3aa: CASSLDGTGGGYGYTF
CDR3nt: TGTGCCAGCAGCTTAGATGGGACGGGAGGAGGATATGGCTACACCTTC

abundance: NA
j_gene: TRBJ1-5
d_gene: NA
v_gene: TRBV30
CDR3aa: CAWSVGSSSNQPQHF
CDR3nt: TGTGCCTGGAGTGTAGGGAGCAGTAGCAATCAGCCCCAGCATTTT

abundance: NA
j_gene: TRBJ2-6
d_gene: TRBD1
v_gene: TRBV7-6
CDR3aa: CASRAGTGSSGANVLTF
CDR3nt: TGTGCCAGCAGGGCCGGGACAGGTAGCTCTGGGGCCAACGTCCTGACTTTC

abundance: NA
j_gene: TRBJ1-3
d_gene: NA
v_gene: TRBV7-2
CDR3aa: CASSLALAGAGNTIYF
CDR3nt: TGTGCCAGCAGCTTAGCCCTTGCAGGGGCTGGAAACACCATATATTTT

abundance: NA
j_gene: TRBJ1-5
d_gene: TRBD1
v_gene: TRBV4-1
CDR3aa: CASSQSQGAYSNQPQHF
CDR3nt: TGCGCCAGCAGCCAATCCCAGGGGGCCTATAGCAATCAGCCCCAGCATTTT

abundance: once
j_gene: TRBJ1-2
d_gene: TRBD1
v_gene: TRBV7-2
CDR3aa: CASSPGQGSGGYTF
CDR3nt: TGTGCCAGCAGCCCCGGACAGGGATCGGGGGGCTACACCTTC

abundance: NA
j_gene: TRBJ1-4
d_gene: NA
v_gene: TRBV28
CDR3aa: CASSLRVEKLFF
CDR3nt: TGTGCCAGCAGTTTACGAGTTGAAAAACTGTTTTTT

abundance: NA
j_gene: TRBJ1-1
d_gene: NA
v_gene: TRBV4-2
CDR3aa: CASSQGEGTEAFF
CDR3nt: TGTGCCAGCAGCCAGGGGGAGGGGACTGAAGCTTTCTTT

abundance: NA
j_gene: TRBJ2-7
d_gene: TRBD1
v_gene: TRBV9
CDR3aa: CASSVAPRTGTYEQYF
CDR3nt: TGTGCCAGCAGCGTAGCTCCCCGGACAGGGACCTACGAGCAGTACTTC

abundance: NA
j_gene: TRBJ1-6
d_gene: TRBD1
v_gene: TRBV3-1/TRBV3-2
CDR3aa: CASSQDSLTGRPSYNSPLHF
CDR3nt: TGTGCCAGCAGCCAAGATTCATTGACAGGGCGACCTTCCTATAATTCACCCCTCCACTTT

abundance: NA
j_gene: TRBJ2-4
d_gene: TRBD1
v_gene: TRBV11-3
CDR3aa: CASGTGGGFQYF
CDR3nt: TGTGCCAGCGGGACAGGGGGTGGGTTTCAGTACTTC

abundance: NA
j_gene: TRBJ2-5
d_gene: TRBD1
v_gene: TRBV3-1/TRBV3-2
CDR3aa: CASSQVQGAWETQYF
CDR3nt: TGTGCCAGCAGCCAAGTCCAGGGGGCTTGGGAGACCCAGTACTTC

abundance: NA
j_gene: TRBJ2-5
d_gene: NA
v_gene: TRBV5-1
CDR3aa: CASSPGQTETQYF
CDR3nt: TGCGCCAGCAGCCCCGGACAGACAGAGACCCAGTACTTC

abundance: few
j_gene: TRBJ1-1
d_gene: TRBD1
v_gene: TRBV10-1
CDR3aa: CASSGTGTLRTEAFF
CDR3nt: TGCGCCAGCAGCGGGACAGGCACCCTGCGCACTGAAGCTTTCTTT

abundance: NA
j_gene: TRBJ1-4
d_gene: NA
v_gene: TRBV29-1
CDR3aa: CSADHRPTNEKLFF
CDR3nt: TGCAGCGCCGACCACAGACCAACTAATGAAAAACTGTTTTTT

abundance: NA
j_gene: TRBJ2-7
d_gene: TRBD1
v_gene: TRBV9
CDR3aa: CASSPRQGVPYEQYF
CDR3nt: TGTGCCAGCAGCCCCCGCCAGGGGGTACCCTACGAGCAGTACTTC

abundance: NA
j_gene: TRBJ1-4
d_gene: TRBD1
v_gene: TRBV10-2
CDR3aa: CASKETDRVGTNEKLFF
CDR3nt: TGCGCCAGCAAAGAAACGGACAGGGTGGGCACTAATGAAAAACTGTTTTTT

abundance: once
j_gene: TRBJ2-1
d_gene: NA
v_gene: TRBV24-1
CDR3aa: CATSDSAGKKQFF
CDR3nt: TGTGCCACCAGTGACTCCGCCGGGAAAAAGCAGTTCTTC

abundance: NA
j_gene: TRBJ1-5
d_gene: NA
v_gene: TRBV24-1
CDR3aa: CATIRAGRNQPQHF
CDR3nt: TGTGCCACCATTCGGGCAGGGCGCAATCAGCCCCAGCATTTT

abundance: few
j_gene: TRBJ1-1
d_gene: TRBD1
v_gene: TRBV6-5
CDR3aa: CASSITGTGIEAFF
CDR3nt: TGTGCCAGCAGTATAACCGGGACAGGGATTGAGGCTTTCTTT

abundance: NA
j_gene: TRBJ2-7
d_gene: TRBD2
v_gene: TRBV27
CDR3aa: CASSREGSTDYEQYF
CDR3nt: TGTGCCAGCAGTCGGGAGGGCTCAACTGATTACGAGCAGTACTTC

abundance: NA
j_gene: TRBJ1-4
d_gene: NA
v_gene: TRBV5-1
CDR3aa: CASSLRTVQANEKLFF
CDR3nt: TGCGCCAGCAGCCTCCGGACAGTACAAGCTAATGAAAAACTGTTTTTT

abundance: NA
j_gene: TRBJ2-1
d_gene: TRBD2
v_gene: TRBV6-5
CDR3aa: CASSFGLAGGPLVF
CDR3nt: TGTGCCAGCAGTTTCGGCCTAGCGGGGGGCCCTTTGGTCTTC

abundance: NA
j_gene: TRBJ1-2
d_gene: TRBD1
v_gene: TRBV7-9
CDR3aa: CASSLTGDGYTF
CDR3nt: TGTGCCAGCAGCTTGACAGGGGATGGCTACACCTTC

abundance: NA
j_gene: TRBJ1-1
d_gene: TRBD1
v_gene: TRBV6-5
CDR3aa: CASSETGGPNTEAFF
CDR3nt: TGTGCCAGCAGCGAGACAGGGGGCCCGAACACTGAAGCTTTCTTT

abundance: once
j_gene: TRBJ2-3
d_gene: TRBD2
v_gene: TRBV4-1
CDR3aa: CASSQDGVAGFTDTQYF
CDR3nt: TGCGCCAGCAGCCAAGATGGGGTAGCGGGGTTCACAGATACGCAGTATTTT

abundance: once
j_gene: TRBJ2-7
d_gene: TRBD1
v_gene: TRBV7-2
CDR3aa: CASSRVGGQGSYEQYF
CDR3nt: TGTGCCAGCAGCCGGGTAGGGGGACAGGGGAGTTACGAGCAGTACTTC

abundance: NA
j_gene: TRBJ1-5
d_gene: NA
v_gene: TRBV2
CDR3aa: CASSDLTGGGFEPQHF
CDR3nt: TGTGCCAGCAGTGACCTGACGGGGGGCGGTTTTGAGCCCCAGCATTTT

abundance: NA
j_gene: TRBJ2-4
d_gene: TRBD2
v_gene: TRBV27
CDR3aa: CASSPSGGGWYF
CDR3nt: TGTGCCAGCAGTCCTTCCGGGGGGGGCTGGTACTTC

abundance: NA
j_gene: TRBJ1-1
d_gene: TRBD1
v_gene: TRBV6-5
CDR3aa: CASRDRGANTEAFF
CDR3nt: TGTGCCAGCAGAGACAGGGGAGCGAACACTGAAGCTTTCTTT

abundance: once
j_gene: TRBJ2-1
d_gene: TRBD1
v_gene: TRBV24-1
CDR3aa: CATSDSGTGFYEQFF
CDR3nt: TGTGCCACCAGTGATTCCGGGACAGGGTTTTATGAGCAGTTCTTC

abundance: NA
j_gene: TRBJ2-1
d_gene: NA
v_gene: TRBV29-1
CDR3aa: CSVEEGREGEQFF
CDR3nt: TGCAGCGTTGAAGAAGGCAGGGAAGGTGAGCAGTTCTTC

abundance: NA
j_gene: TRBJ1-2
d_gene: NA
v_gene: TRBV6-1
CDR3aa: CASSEIESLHYGYTF
CDR3nt: TGTGCCAGCAGTGAGATCGAAAGCCTCCATTATGGCTACACCTTC